These 29 T cell receptor beta chains share one sample of origin, sequenced in a study of STAT5B mutations in CD4+ large granular lymphocyte leukemia. Profiling relied on immunoSEQ multiplex PCR, and the TCRdb table lists in-frame clones only, not all of them. There are 25,000 to 35,000 clones in the sample; 65% to 75% occur only once, and 1% to 1.2% lies in the top ten. Sequenced sample: CD4+ T cells from blood buffy coats. Receptor source: a human donor in good health.

This chain joins TRBV19 and TRBJ2-2, with D tentatively TRBD1 or TRBD2 (5 bases each). With 3 bases removed from V and 7 bases from J, the gap between germline ends came to 33 bases. CDR1 and CDR2 from the germline V gene are LNHDA and SQIVND (reference sequence). This CDR3 contains 21 residues. Here the CDR3 reads CASSILRGAADKSERVGELFF. In DNA, the CDR3 is TGTGCCAGTAGTATCCTGAGGGGCGCCGCGGACAAGTCCGAAAGGGTCGGGGAGCTGTTTTTT. Full variable domain (remainder filled in from reference TRBV19 and TRBJ2-2): DGGITQSPKYLFRKEGQNVTLSCEQNLNHDAMYWYRQDPGQGLRLIYYSQIVNDFQKGDIAEGYSVSREKKESFPLTVTSAQKNPTAFYLCASSILRGAADKSERVGELFFGEGSRLTVL.

This chain joins TRBV14 and TRBJ2-1; D is unclear. CDR3 length equals 14 residues. Germline-derived CDR1 and CDR2 are SGHDN and FVKESK. V was cut by 1 base and J by 6 bases, with 10 bases left in between. The CDR3 sequence: CASSQVMAGNEQFF. The CDR3, as DNA: TGTGCCAGCAGCCAAGTCATGGCAGGCAATGAGCAGTTCTTC.

The chain uses TRBV6-1 and TRBJ2-7; D possibly corresponds to TRBD2 (5 bases). The CDR3 extends over 12 amino acids. Germline V gene lookup returns CDR1 MNHNS and CDR2 SASEGT. Trimming left V 0 bases short and J 6 bases short, with 6 bases between. CDR3 DNA: TGTGCCAGCAGTGAAGCAGGGAGCGAGCAGTACTTC. Amino acids: CASSEAGSEQYF.

The chain recombines TRBV16 with TRBJ1-1; D unclear. Trimming cost V 3 bases and J 7 bases, with 15 bases left between them. CDR3 size: 14 residues. Per germline, CDR1 KGHSY and CDR2 FQNENV. The CDR3 region is CASSQSWSSIEAFF. CDR3 nucleotides: TGTGCCAGCAGCCAGTCTTGGAGCAGCATTGAAGCTTTCTTT.

The chain links TRBV18 to TRBJ1-2; D remains ambiguous. V lost 2 bases to trimming and J lost 4 bases, with 8 bases between them. Germline V CDR1 and CDR2: KGHSH, LQKENI. This CDR3 comprises 13 residues. The CDR3 DNA reads as TGTGCCAGCTCACCATTGACAATCTATGGCTACACCTTC. Encoded protein: CASSPLTIYGYTF.

The rearrangement links TRBV5-1 to TRBJ2-3; D gene uncertain. The length of the CDR3 is 13 residues. The germline CDR1 and CDR2 sequences are SGHRS and YFSETQ. Trimming shortened V by 2 bases and J by 2 bases, and 6 bases separated the two germline ends. DNA of the CDR3: TGCGCCAGCAGCTTCGCCCCCACAGATACGCAGTATTTT. The encoded protein is CASSFAPTDTQYF.

The CDR3 region has the DNA TGTGCCAGTAGTCCGCCGAGACTAGCGGGAGTCGGTAATGAGCAGTTCTTC. Translating it yields CASSPPRLAGVGNEQFF. The chain recombines TRBV19 with TRBJ2-1; 12 positions agree with TRBD2. With V trimmed by 5 bases and J by 7 bases, 12 bases remained unmatched. This CDR3 comprises 17 residues. Germline V lookup: CDR1 LNHDA, CDR2 SQIVND (reference sequence). The variable domain in full, with the rest retrieved from reference TRBV19 and TRBJ2-1, is DGGITQSPKYLFRKEGQNVTLSCEQNLNHDAMYWYRQDPGQGLRLIYYSQIVNDFQKGDIAEGYSVSREKKESFPLTVTSAQKNPTAFYLCASSPPRLAGVGNEQFFGPGTRLTVL.

The gene calls are TRBV7-2 and TRBJ2-1; no reliable D call. The CDR3 sequence is 13 residues long. Looked up from germline, CDR1 is SGHTA and CDR2 is FQGNSA. Trimming removed 4 bases from V and 8 bases from J, with 12 bases in between. CDR3 sequence reads: CASSSSPGDEQFF. In DNA form, the CDR3 reads TGTGCCAGCAGCTCCTCCCCGGGCGATGAGCAGTTCTTC.

The chain employs TRBV7-9 and TRBJ1-1, with a weak D call TRBD1 (6 bases). This CDR3 is 12 amino acids long. Germline V gene sequence: CDR1 SEHNR, CDR2 FQNEAQ (reference sequence). Trimming removed 5 bases at V and 11 bases at J, with 15 bases between. CDR3 residues: CASSRTGNQAFF. The CDR3, as DNA: TGTGCCAGCAGCCGCACAGGGAATCAGGCTTTCTTT.

The chain carries TRBV5-1 and TRBJ2-4; D is perhaps TRBD2 (6 bases). This CDR3 region has 15 residues. CDR1 and CDR2 (germline): SGHRS, YFSETQ. The V end was cut by 2 bases, the J end by 0 bases, with 9 bases between. As DNA, the CDR3 is TGCGCCAGCAGCTTCGGGGGTTTAGCCAAAAACATTCAGTACTTC. It is translated as CASSFGGLAKNIQYF.

This sequence joins TRBV25-1 and TRBJ2-1, with 8 bases aligning to TRBD1. The germline CDR1 and CDR2 sequences are MGHDK and SYGVNS. The CDR3 spans 13 residues. Losses at the gene ends were 4 bases for V and 10 bases for J; bases not matched to a gene: 6. The DNA of the CDR3 is TGTGCCAGCAGTGGGACAGGGAACGGCGAGCAGTTCTTC. Encoded protein: CASSGTGNGEQFF.

CDR3 bases: TGTGCCAGCAGCCCGTGGCAGCTCAGGCTCGAGCAGTACTTC. It yields the protein CASSPWQLRLEQYF. The V gene is TRBV11-2, the J gene TRBJ2-7; D is uncertain. CDR3 length equals 14 residues. Deletions cut 5 bases from V and 6 bases from J, with 17 bases between. CDR1 is SGHAT, CDR2 FQNNGV, per germline.

The chain recombines TRBV2 with TRBJ2-2, with 10 nucleotides matching TRBD1. Germline lookup yields CDR1 SNHLY and CDR2 FYNNEI. The CDR3 has 15 residues. With 6 bases clipped from V and 5 bases from J, the junction kept 6 bases outside the gene matches. Here the CDR3 DNA reads TGTGCCAGCAGAACAGACAGGGGGCGAACCGGGGAGCTGTTTTTT. This encodes CASRTDRGRTGELFF.

The chain employs TRBV7-2 and TRBJ2-5, with 13 positions matching TRBD2. From germline, CDR1 is SGHTA and CDR2 FQGNSA. There are 16 residues in the CDR3. V lost 2 bases to trimming and J lost 1 base; unmatched junction nucleotides: 1. As DNA, the CDR3 is TGTGCCAGCAGCTTAAGACTAGCGGGGGGCCAAGAGACCCAGTACTTC. Translated, it gives CASSLRLAGGQETQYF.

The chain recombines TRBV11-2 with TRBJ2-7, with D possibly called TRBD1 or TRBD2 (5 bases each). V lost 2 bases and J lost 2, with 7 bases in between. The CDR3 spans 13 residues. CDR1 is SGHAT and CDR2 is FQNNGV in the germline V gene. The CDR3 DNA sequence: TGTGCCAGCAGCTTAAGGGGAGCCTACGAGCAGTACGTC. Amino acids: CASSLRGAYEQYV.

The V and J genes are TRBV15 and TRBJ2-5, with D possibly matching TRBD1 (6 bases). The tail of the sequence fits TRBJ2-7 better, so the J call may be wrong. CDR3 length equals 14 residues. CDR1 is LNHNV and CDR2 is YYDKDF in the germline V gene (reference sequence). DNA of the CDR3: TGTGCCACCAGAGAAAACAGGGACACCTACGAGCAGTACTTC. The encoded protein is CATRENRDTYEQYF.

J is TRBJ2-7 and V is TRBV11-2; 7 bases match TRBD2. V lost 5 bases and J lost 6; bases outside the gene matches: 7. The germline CDR1 and CDR2 sequences are SGHAT and FQNNGV. The CDR3 totals 13 residues. The CDR3 DNA is TGTGCCAGCAGCCCCCGGGGGGATCGCGAGCAGTACTTC. Translated: CASSPRGDREQYF. Looking up the rest from reference TRBV11-2 and TRBJ2-7 gives the full variable domain: EAGVAQSPRYKIIEKRQSVAFWCNPISGHATLYWYQQILGQGPKLLIQFQNNGVVDDSQLPKDRFSAERLKGVDSTLKIQPAKLEDSAVYLCASSPRGDREQYFGPGTRLTVT.

This chain links TRBV6-6 with TRBJ2-2; D remains unclear. This CDR3 contains 14 residues. Germline-derived CDR1 and CDR2 are MNHNY and SVGAGI (reference sequence). Deletions cut 4 bases from V and 1 base from J, with 7 bases between. CDR3 in DNA: TGTGCCAGCAGTTTGTCACAGAACACCGGGGAGCTGTTTTTT. It specifies CASSLSQNTGELFF.

V gene TRBV28 combines with J gene TRBJ2-7; maybe TRBD2 (6 bases). This CDR3 spans 16 amino acids. V was clipped by 2 bases and J by 2 bases, with 16 bases between them. CDR1 is MDHEN and CDR2 is SYDVKM in the germline V gene. In DNA form, the CDR3 reads TGTGCCAGCAGTTTAGTATTCGGGAGCTTAACCTACGAGCAGTACTTC. It codes for CASSLVFGSLTYEQYF.

The chain uses TRBV6-5 and TRBJ2-1; a weak D match, TRBD1 (5 bases). The CDR3 totals 14 residues. From germline, CDR1 is MNHEY and CDR2 SVGAGI. Trimming took 6 bases from V and 6 from J, leaving 15 bases between them. CDR3 DNA: TGTGCCAGCAGAGAGACAGCCCTTCGCAATGAGCAGTTCTTC. Its protein is CASRETALRNEQFF.

There are a few counts of this clone. The V and J genes are TRBV19 and TRBJ1-5; 8 bases are a match to TRBD1. The CDR3 contains 16 residues. Germline assignment: CDR1 LNHDA and CDR2 SQIVND (reference sequence). J gave up 2 bases and V 4 bases, and 7 bases lay outside the gene matches. The CDR3 spells CASSTRAQGGNQPQHF. In nucleotides, the CDR3 is TGTGCCAGTAGTACTCGGGCACAGGGGGGCAATCAGCCCCAGCATTTT.

The chain is built from TRBV5-6 and TRBJ2-2; TRBD1 aligns across 7 bases. Per germline, CDR1 SGHDT and CDR2 YYEEEE. With V trimmed by 4 bases and J by 0 bases, 6 bases remained unmatched. This CDR3 has 16 amino acids. The CDR3 spells CASSPRTGANTGELFF. The CDR3 bases are TGTGCCAGCAGCCCACGGACAGGAGCGAACACCGGGGAGCTGTTTTTT.

This clone was recorded once. The rearrangement links TRBV2 to TRBJ1-2, with TRBD1 matching over 9 bases. Germline-derived CDR1 and CDR2 are SNHLY and FYNNEI. The V and J ends lost 4 bases and 5 bases, in that order; junction bases with no gene match: 2. CDR3 length: 13 amino acids. CDR3 DNA: TGTGCCAGCAGTGCGACAGGGGGATATGGCTACACCTTC. This codes for CASSATGGYGYTF.

The rearrangement uses TRBV5-1 and TRBJ1-4, with TRBD1 as a possible D gene (5 bases). Germline CDR1 and CDR2: SGHRS and YFSETQ. The germline V and J ends were trimmed by 5 bases and 0 bases, with 11 bases remaining between them. CDR3 length: 15 amino acids. In nucleotides, the CDR3 is TGCGCCAGCAGGCTAGAGACAGCAACTAATGAAAAACTGTTTTTT. This encodes CASRLETATNEKLFF.

This clone has just a few counts. This chain uses TRBV6-1 with TRBJ2-1; tentatively, D is TRBD2 (5 bases). Looked up from germline, CDR1 is MNHNS and CDR2 is SASEGT. The CDR3 length is 15 residues. The ends were cut back, 0 bases at V and 1 base at J, with 7 bases in the middle. CDR3 sequence reads: CASSEARGSYNEQFF. The CDR3 region has the DNA TGTGCCAGCAGTGAAGCGCGAGGGTCCTACAATGAGCAGTTCTTC.

CDR3 amino acids: CASSLAGTGANVLTF. The DNA for the CDR3 is TGCGCCAGCAGCTTGGCAGGGACTGGGGCCAACGTCCTGACTTTC. The chain is built from TRBV5-1 and TRBJ2-6; possibly TRBD1 for D (5 bases). This CDR3 region has 15 residues. With 0 bases removed from V and 2 bases from J, the gap between germline ends came to 6 bases. Germline CDR1 reads SGHRS; CDR2 reads YFSETQ.

The chain joins TRBV9 to TRBJ1-1, with D possibly TRBD1 on 5 matching bases. Trimming shortened V by 4 bases and J by 7 bases, and 14 bases separated the two germline ends. The CDR3 is made up of 13 amino acids. Per the germline V gene, CDR1 is SGDLS and CDR2 is YYNGEE. CDR3 loop: CASSFSGFGEAFF. The DNA of the CDR3 is TGTGCCAGCAGCTTTTCAGGGTTCGGTGAAGCTTTCTTT.

J is TRBJ2-1 and V is TRBV6-1, with TRBD2 as a possible D gene (5 bases). Per the germline V gene, CDR1 is MNHNS and CDR2 is SASEGT. The CDR3 is 15 residues long. The V and J ends lost 4 bases and 0 bases respectively, with 10 bases between them. The CDR3, as DNA: TGTGCCAGCAGTGTAGAGGGTAGCTCCTACAATGAGCAGTTCTTC. Its translation: CASSVEGSSYNEQFF.

The gene calls are TRBV4-2 and TRBJ1-1; TRBD1 might be the D (5 bases). V was pared by 0 bases and J by 3 bases, with 17 bases between. The CDR3 consists of 17 residues. Germline assignment: CDR1 LGHNA and CDR2 YNFKEQ. The CDR3 sequence is CASSQDRMGRWDTEAFF. CDR3 DNA: TGTGCCAGCAGCCAAGACCGTATGGGACGCTGGGACACTGAAGCTTTCTTT.